This TCR beta chain was recovered during a study of cytomegalovirus exposure and HLA in healthy donors. General observations from the study: In vitro confirmation showed a few CMV-associated chains to be CMV antigen specific.

Trimming took off 4 bases at V and 6 bases at J, with 23 bases between the two ends. Per the germline V gene, CDR1 is SGHRS and CDR2 is YFSETQ. The CDR3 has 16 residues. The method was immunoSEQ multiplex PCR; TCRdb's version includes in-frame clones alone and lacks a portion of them. The sample has around 230,000 clones, approximately 84% seen once. About this clone itself: Antigen unknown.

The TCR originated in a woman younger than 45 in good health and CMV-seropositive. The sample taken for sequencing was PBMCs. The chain links TRBV5-1 to TRBJ2-7; D might be TRBD1 (6 bases). The CDR3 sequence is CASSAGDNLIRGEQYF. For the CDR3, the DNA is TGCGCCAGCAGCGCCGGGGACAACCTTATCCGGGGCGAGCAGTACTTC.